These 28 T cell receptor beta chains were all obtained from the same sample, sequenced in a study of blood T cell repertoires in COVID-19. Produced via immunoSEQ multiplex PCR; TCRdb's table is partial and in-frame only. This sample has a few hundred thousand clones, with around 85% found just once. The specimen was peripheral blood. These receptors were taken from a human donor with COVID-19, enrolled during active disease. The donor label of this sample is uncertain.

This chain uses TRBV4-1 with TRBJ1-1; D is unclear. The V end lost 3 bases, the J end lost 0 bases, and 20 bases lay between the germline ends. The CDR3 length is 18 residues. CDR1 and CDR2 (germline): MGHRA, YSYEKL. CDR3 amino acids: CASSHPRETNRLNTEAFF. In DNA form, the CDR3 reads TGCGCCAGCAGCCACCCCCGGGAGACAAACCGTCTGAACACTGAAGCTTTCTTT.

In its sample, this clone was seen a few times. The V gene is TRBV4-3, the J gene TRBJ1-5; D unclear. V lost 2 bases, J lost 3 bases, and 11 bases lay in between. The germline gives CDR1 LGHNA, CDR2 YSLEER. The CDR3 has 15 residues. CDR3 sequence reads: CASSQHTDYNQPQHF. As DNA, the CDR3 is TGCGCCAGCAGCCAACATACAGACTACAATCAGCCCCAGCATTTT.

The chain combines TRBV30 with TRBJ2-3; D remains unclear. This CDR3 is built from 15 residues. Trimming took off 4 bases at V and 0 bases at J, with 14 bases between the two ends. Germline V gives CDR1 GTSNPN, CDR2 SVGIG (reference sequence). The CDR3 DNA follows: TGTGCCTGGAAAGGATTGGAGATAAGCACAGATACGCAGTATTTT. As protein: CAWKGLEISTDTQYF.

The gene calls are TRBV28 and TRBJ1-4; 7 bases line up with TRBD1. Looked up from germline, CDR1 is MDHEN and CDR2 is SYDVKM. Trimming at V came to 6 bases and at J to 3 bases, leaving 10 bases not matched to a gene. CDR3 length: 16 residues. The CDR3 loop reads CASSRPRQGANEKLFF. The CDR3 bases are TGTGCCAGCAGCCGTCCTCGACAGGGCGCTAATGAAAAACTGTTTTTT.

V gene TRBV6-1 combines with J gene TRBJ2-7; D is ambiguous. The CDR3 covers 11 residues. Trimming removed 3 bases at V and 3 bases at J, with 3 bases between. The V gene's germline CDR1 is MNHNS and CDR2 SASEGT. CDR3 nucleotide sequence: TGTGCCAGCAGTGACAACTACGAGCAGTACTTC. As protein: CASSDNYEQYF.

CDR3 nucleotides: TGTGCCAGCAGTTACGGACTCAACTCCTACGAGCAGTACTTC. Residues: CASSYGLNSYEQYF. The rearrangement joins TRBV6-5 to TRBJ2-7; D may be TRBD2 (5 bases). V dropped 2 bases and J dropped 0 bases, with 8 bases sitting between them. The CDR3 is made up of 14 amino acids. Germline V gives CDR1 MNHEY, CDR2 SVGAGI.

This chain joins TRBV9 and TRBJ2-7, with 8 bases lining up with TRBD2. Germline V gives CDR1 SGDLS, CDR2 YYNGEE. The length of the CDR3 is 14 residues. V trimming: 4 bases; J trimming: 2 bases; junction bases outside the gene matches: 5. This chain's CDR3 is CASSPAGEAYEQYF. CDR3 bases: TGTGCCAGCAGCCCAGCGGGAGAGGCCTACGAGCAGTACTTC.

The chain carries TRBV7-2 and TRBJ1-1; D uncertain. Germline CDR1 is SGHTA and CDR2 is FQGNSA. V lost 5 bases, J lost 4 bases, and 14 bases lay in between. There are 14 residues in the CDR3. The DNA for the CDR3 is TGTGCCAGCAGCCCCGACTATCTCTTCACTGAAGCTTTCTTT. Translation gives CASSPDYLFTEAFF.

J is TRBJ1-3 and V is TRBV6-5; no clear D gene. Germline V gene lookup returns CDR1 MNHEY and CDR2 SVGAGI. Trimming pared 5 bases from V and 1 base from J, leaving 9 bases between. The CDR3 length is 14 residues. CDR3 protein: CASSPRRSGNTIYF. CDR3 DNA sequence: TGTGCCAGCAGTCCTAGGAGGTCTGGAAACACCATATATTTT.

This clone has only one observation. This sequence joins TRBV6-1 and TRBJ2-7, with 11 bases matching TRBD2. The CDR3 has 18 amino acids. CDR1 and CDR2 from the germline V gene are MNHNS and SASEGT. J was trimmed by 1 base and V by 2 bases; bases with no gene match: 10. CDR3 nucleotides: TGTGCCAGCAGTGAAAATCTAGCGGGAGGAGGTCCATCCTACGAGCAGTACTTC. Translation gives CASSENLAGGGPSYEQYF.

J is TRBJ2-3 and V is TRBV4-2; 10 nucleotides line up with TRBD2. The germline V gene has CDR1 LGHNA and CDR2 YNFKEQ. The ends lost 1 base at V and 4 bases at J; junction bases unmatched: 20. This CDR3 has 21 amino acids. The CDR3 DNA is TGTGCCAGCAGCCAAGTGGGGGAAGTGGTCTCTAGCGGGAGATCCCCAGATACGCAGTATTTT. It codes for CASSQVGEVVSSGRSPDTQYF.

The rearrangement uses TRBV28 and TRBJ1-2; a weak D match, TRBD1 (5 bases). CDR1 is MDHEN, CDR2 SYDVKM, per germline. V lost 7 bases and J lost 7, with 19 bases in between. CDR3 length: 14 amino acids. The CDR3 loop is CASKPGLRGLGYTF. Here the CDR3 DNA reads TGTGCCAGCAAACCGGGACTGCGGGGTCTTGGCTACACCTTC.

V is TRBV29-1 and J is TRBJ2-5, with a weak D call TRBD1 (5 bases). CDR3 length: 15 amino acids. Trimming pared 3 bases from V and 0 bases from J, leaving 14 bases between. Germline V gene sequence: CDR1 SQVTM, CDR2 ANQGSEA. CDR3 in amino acids: CSVDGAFWYQETQYF. CDR3 DNA sequence: TGCAGCGTTGATGGGGCCTTTTGGTACCAAGAGACCCAGTACTTC.

This CDR3 reads CSASVEGPYGYTF. For the CDR3, the DNA is TGCAGTGCTAGTGTGGAGGGACCCTATGGCTACACCTTC. V usage is TRBV20-1 and J usage is TRBJ1-2; possibly TRBD1 for D (5 bases). From germline, CDR1 is DFQATT and CDR2 SNEGSKA (reference sequence). V was cut by 3 bases and J by 4 bases, with 12 bases left in between. CDR3 length: 13 residues.

This chain links TRBV3-1 (or the pseudogene TRBV3-2) with TRBJ1-2; D not resolved. Trimming left V 4 bases short and J 5 bases short, with 14 bases between. CDR3 length: 14 residues. Germline V gives CDR1 LGHDT, CDR2 YNNKEL (reference sequence). The CDR3 DNA reads TGTGCCAGCAGCCCGGCGGAGGGTCAATATGGCTACACCTTC. The encoded protein is CASSPAEGQYGYTF.

This sequence joins TRBV7-6 and TRBJ1-4; 10 bases map to TRBD1. Germline CDR1 is SGHVS and CDR2 is FNYEAQ. Losses at the gene ends were 0 bases for V and 6 bases for J; bases not matched to a gene: 1. This CDR3 comprises 15 residues. CDR3 sequence: CASSLAGTGDEKLFF. CDR3 sequence (DNA): TGTGCCAGCAGCTTAGCCGGGACAGGGGATGAAAAACTGTTTTTT.

The V call is TRBV5-6, the J call TRBJ1-5, with 7 nucleotides matching TRBD1. CDR3 size: 16 residues. V lost 3 bases to trimming and J lost 6 bases; unmatched junction nucleotides: 12. Germline CDR1 reads SGHDT; CDR2 reads YYEEEE. The DNA for the CDR3 is TGTGCCAGCAGCTCCTGGATCCGGGACAGTAGTCAGCCCCAGCATTTT. Its translation: CASSSWIRDSSQPQHF.

The V call is TRBV21-1, the J call TRBJ1-2. TRBV21-1 is assigned pseudogene status. The CDR3 loop spans 17 amino acids. In nucleotides, the CDR3 is TGTGCCAGCACCTGCTCCGTACGGACTCGCCTTGGCTATGGCTACACCTTC. This codes for CASTCSVRTRLGYGYTF.

The CDR3 DNA follows: TGTGCCAGCAGTGTTGGCAGGGTCCAAAATCAGCCCCAGCATTTT. Encoded protein: CASSVGRVQNQPQHF. The chain joins TRBV2 to TRBJ1-5; possible D gene TRBD1, 5 bases. In germline, CDR1 is SNHLY, CDR2 FYNNEI. The CDR3 loop spans 15 amino acids. With 4 bases removed from V and 4 bases from J, the gap between germline ends came to 14 bases.

The chain combines TRBV25-1 with TRBJ1-1; D remains unclear. Germline V gene lookup returns CDR1 MGHDK and CDR2 SYGVNS. The length of the CDR3 is 15 residues. Deletions cut 5 bases from V and 5 bases from J, with 18 bases between. DNA for the CDR3: TGTGCCAGCAGTTCCATGACGGGGAGGGTAACTGAAGCTTTCTTT. This codes for CASSSMTGRVTEAFF.

The count of this clone is one. DNA for the CDR3: TGTGCCAGCAGCTTTATGGGGGGGGCTCCGGGAGCCCAGCATTTT. This translates into CASSFMGGAPGAQHF. The V gene is TRBV5-4, the J gene TRBJ1-5; TRBD1 might be the D (6 bases). This CDR3 has 15 amino acids. Germline V CDR1 and CDR2: SGHNT, YYREEE (reference sequence). V lost 2 bases and J lost 11, with 20 bases in between.

The CDR3 reads CASRNRGSGDTQYF. The CDR3 DNA reads TGTGCCAGTAGGAACAGGGGGAGTGGAGATACGCAGTATTTT. V gene TRBV19 combines with J gene TRBJ2-3; TRBD1 agrees at 8 bases. The CDR3 is made up of 14 amino acids. V was pared by 6 bases and J by 5 bases, with 7 bases of the junction left unmatched. Looked up from germline, CDR1 is LNHDA and CDR2 is SQIVND (reference sequence). Together with reference TRBV19 and TRBJ2-3, the CDR3 gives the full variable domain: DGGITQSPKYLFRKEGQNVTLSCEQNLNHDAMYWYRQDPGQGLRLIYYSQIVNDFQKGDIAEGYSVSREKKESFPLTVTSAQKNPTAFYLCASRNRGSGDTQYFGPGTRLTVL.

This chain uses TRBV11-2 with TRBJ2-7, with TRBD1 as a possible D gene (6 bases). Germline V lookup: CDR1 SGHAT, CDR2 FQNNGV. The CDR3 has 15 residues. The ends were cut back, 0 bases at V and 3 bases at J, with 12 bases in the middle. This CDR3 reads CASSLDHETGYEQYF. The CDR3 nucleotides are TGTGCCAGCAGCTTAGATCATGAGACAGGCTACGAGCAGTACTTC.

J is TRBJ1-1 and V is TRBV6-5; D possibly corresponds to TRBD1 (5 bases). This CDR3 spans 14 amino acids. Per the germline V gene, CDR1 is MNHEY and CDR2 is SVGAGI. V shed 7 bases and J shed 1 base, with 13 bases lying between them. This chain's CDR3 is CASKKGRGNTEAFF. The CDR3 DNA sequence: TGTGCCAGCAAGAAGGGAAGGGGGAACACTGAAGCTTTCTTT.

Comments on this clone: The sample holds other DNA sequences that translate to the same CDR3. The chain employs TRBV5-6 and TRBJ1-1; 8 bases match TRBD1. The CDR3 has 15 residues. V lost 0 bases and J lost 3; bases outside the gene matches: 4. Germline V CDR1 and CDR2: SGHDT, YYEEEE. For the CDR3, the DNA is TGTGCCAGCAGCTTGGCCGGACAGGGATACACTGAAGCTTTCTTT. Translation: CASSLAGQGYTEAFF.

The chain recombines TRBV28 with TRBJ2-1; the match to TRBD1 covers 7 bases. V lost 6 bases, J lost 7 bases, and 15 bases stayed unmatched. The CDR3 loop spans 16 amino acids. Germline CDR1 MDHEN, CDR2 SYDVKM. The CDR3: CASRPDEGASANEQFF. DNA of the CDR3: TGTGCCAGCAGACCCGACGAGGGGGCCTCGGCTAATGAGCAGTTCTTC.

The V gene is TRBV6-5, the J gene TRBJ1-4, with D unresolved. This CDR3 is built from 15 residues. V was trimmed by 8 bases and J by 1 base, leaving 14 bases between them. CDR1 and CDR2 from the germline V gene are MNHEY and SVGAGI. The CDR3 bases are TGTGCCAGCCGGGTCACGACTGGAACTAATGAAAAACTGTTTTTT. Residues: CASRVTTGTNEKLFF.

J is TRBJ2-3 and V is TRBV28, with a possible D match to TRBD1 (6 bases). Trimming pared 3 bases from V and 5 bases from J, leaving 9 bases between. The V gene's germline CDR1 is MDHEN and CDR2 SYDVKM. The CDR3 spans 13 residues. The CDR3 DNA sequence: TGTGCCAGCAGTTTTACAGGGCTAGATACGCAGTATTTT. This sequence encodes CASSFTGLDTQYF.